One sample yielded the 16 T cell receptor beta chains listed below, sequenced in a study of cytomegalovirus exposure and HLA in healthy donors. Use of 60 Vbeta and 13 Jbeta primers characterized the PCR. Profiled with immunoSEQ multiplex PCR; TCRdb holds only in-frame clones, not every one. The sample has 150,000 to 200,000 clones; around 86% are singletons. The sequencing sample was made of PBMCs. All receptors derive from a man aged 45-65 years in good health and CMV-seropositive.

J is TRBJ2-5 and V is TRBV5-4, with 10 bases lining up with TRBD2. The CDR3 sequence is 14 residues long. V was pared by 0 bases and J by 10 bases, with 6 bases of the junction left unmatched. Germline CDR1 SGHNT, CDR2 YYREEE (reference sequence). CDR3 in amino acids: CASSLGTSGKGQYF. CDR3 bases: TGTGCCAGCAGCTTGGGGACTAGCGGAAAGGGCCAGTACTTC.

J is TRBJ2-4 and V is TRBV5-6; 7 bases line up with TRBD1. J gave up 0 bases and V 4 bases, and 7 bases lay outside the gene matches. Germline V gene lookup returns CDR1 SGHDT and CDR2 YYEEEE. The CDR3 covers 16 residues. DNA for the CDR3: TGTGCCAGCAGCATAGGACAGGTGCTAGCCAAAAACATTCAGTACTTC. This sequence encodes CASSIGQVLAKNIQYF.

The chain links TRBV7-9 to TRBJ1-1, with a weak D call TRBD1 (5 bases). The germline V gene has CDR1 SEHNR and CDR2 FQNEAQ (reference sequence). Trimming took off 2 bases at V and 5 bases at J, with 9 bases between the two ends. The CDR3 length is 13 residues. In DNA, the CDR3 is TGTGCCAGCAGCTTACTTCAGGGAACTGAAGCTTTCTTT. Translated, it gives CASSLLQGTEAFF.

The chain has TRBV27 and TRBJ1-5, with a weak D call TRBD1 (6 bases). Trimming cost V 3 bases and J 6 bases, with 12 bases left between them. The CDR3 covers 14 residues. CDR1 is MNHEY and CDR2 is SMNVEV in the germline V gene (reference sequence). CDR3 protein: CASSFRLGGQPQHF. In DNA form, the CDR3 reads TGTGCCAGCAGTTTCAGGCTAGGGGGTCAGCCCCAGCATTTT.

The chain employs TRBV6-6 and TRBJ1-1; 9 nucleotides line up with TRBD1. This CDR3 contains 15 residues. Germline values: CDR1 MNHNY, CDR2 SVGAGI (reference sequence). The V gene end was trimmed by 5 bases and the J gene end by 0 bases; junction bases not matched to a gene: 4. In DNA form, the CDR3 reads TGTGCCAGCAGTGCCGGACAGGGGATGAACACTGAAGCTTTCTTT. Its translation is CASSAGQGMNTEAFF.

The chain combines TRBV5-4 with TRBJ1-4, with D perhaps matching TRBD1 (5 bases). The ends were cut back, 4 bases at V and 7 bases at J, with 26 bases in the middle. Germline V gene lookup returns CDR1 SGHNT and CDR2 YYREEE (reference sequence). The CDR3 has 18 amino acids. The CDR3 sequence: CASSTPGEGVSGGEKLFF. The CDR3 DNA is TGTGCCAGCAGCACCCCAGGTGAAGGGGTGAGTGGCGGTGAAAAACTGTTTTTT.

The chain is built from TRBV5-1 and TRBJ2-7; 16 bases align to TRBD2. CDR1 SGHRS and CDR2 YFSETQ come from the germline V gene. V shed 4 bases, J shed 4 bases, and the junction held 8 bases outside the gene matches. The CDR3 contains 17 residues. The CDR3 coding sequence is TGCGCCAGCAGCGGGACTAGCGGGAGGGACCAAATTTACGAGCAGTACTTC. As protein: CASSGTSGRDQIYEQYF.

The table lists this clone with a few counts. The chain carries TRBV6-5 and TRBJ1-2; the match to TRBD1 covers 8 bases. CDR3 length equals 14 residues. The V gene end was trimmed by 7 bases and the J gene end by 4 bases; junction bases not matched to a gene: 8. The germline V gene has CDR1 MNHEY and CDR2 SVGAGI. For the CDR3, the DNA is TGTGCCAGCAACGTCTGGCAGGGGGCCTATGGCTACACCTTC. This translates into CASNVWQGAYGYTF.

This rearrangement joins TRBV10-1 to TRBJ2-3, with D hard to call. Between the trimmed V and J ends, which lost 5 bases and 5 bases, there was a span of 8 bases. CDR1 and CDR2 from the germline V gene are WNHNN and SYGVQD (reference sequence). The CDR3 loop spans 12 amino acids. CDR3 sequence (DNA): TGCGCCAGCAGTCGAACTGGAGATACGCAGTATTTT. This gives the protein CASSRTGDTQYF.

The chain has TRBV2 and TRBJ2-5; perhaps TRBD2 as D (5 bases). The last part of the DNA fits TRBJ2-7 better; the J call may be wrong. The CDR3 covers 14 residues. Germline CDR1 SNHLY, CDR2 FYNNEI. The CDR3 DNA is TGTGCCAGCAGGGTAGCCGGGATGAAAGGCGAGCAGTACTTC. Translating gives CASRVAGMKGEQYF.

The chain is built from TRBV15 and TRBJ1-1; weak D call: TRBD1 (6 bases). V lost 7 bases and J lost 5, with 29 bases in between. Germline-derived CDR1 and CDR2 are LNHNV and YYDKDF (reference sequence). This CDR3 comprises 18 residues. CDR3 sequence: CATTSLWGGALSWTEAFF. As DNA, the CDR3 is TGTGCCACCACTTCATTATGGGGGGGGGCGCTGTCATGGACTGAAGCTTTCTTT.

This chain links TRBV4-1 with TRBJ1-4, with D hard to call. In germline, CDR1 is MGHRA, CDR2 YSYEKL. V was trimmed by 1 base and J by 7 bases, leaving 4 bases between them. The CDR3 runs 12 residues. CDR3 loop: CASSQAVEKLFF. CDR3 DNA sequence: TGCGCCAGCAGCCAAGCAGTTGAAAAACTGTTTTTT.

V usage is TRBV6-1 and J usage is TRBJ1-5, with TRBD1 matching over 8 bases. CDR1 is MNHNS, CDR2 SASEGT, per germline. The V segment lost 5 bases and the J segment 2 bases; nucleotides outside the gene matches: 5. The CDR3 extends over 15 amino acids. The CDR3 region has the DNA TGTGCCAGCAGTCCGCAGGGGGCTGGCAATCAGCCCCAGCATTTT. Its translation: CASSPQGAGNQPQHF.

The chain employs TRBV5-6 and TRBJ2-1; possibly TRBD1 for D (5 bases). Germline values: CDR1 SGHDT, CDR2 YYEEEE. The CDR3 length is 15 residues. Between the trimmed V and J ends, which lost 6 bases and 3 bases, there was a span of 16 bases. The CDR3 DNA is TGTGCCAGCATCAGGGCGGCCTTGAACTACAATGAGCAGTTCTTC. This encodes CASIRAALNYNEQFF.

This clone was seen more than once but under ten times. The rearrangement uses TRBV7-9 and TRBJ2-1; 7 positions match TRBD1. V lost 5 bases, J lost 9 bases, and 10 bases stayed unmatched. CDR1 and CDR2 (germline): SEHNR, FQNEAQ (reference sequence). This CDR3 contains 14 residues. The CDR3 spells CASSPETGIGEQFF. The DNA of the CDR3 is TGTGCCAGCAGCCCGGAGACAGGGATCGGTGAGCAGTTCTTC.

There are a few counts of this clone. The V gene is TRBV9, the J gene TRBJ2-5; D gene unclear. The germline V gene has CDR1 SGDLS and CDR2 YYNGEE. V was trimmed by 1 base and J by 0 bases, leaving 10 bases between them. The CDR3 loop spans 15 amino acids. The CDR3 DNA sequence: TGTGCCAGCAGCGTATTTGGCACGAACCAAGAGACCCAGTACTTC. The encoded protein is CASSVFGTNQETQYF.